This T cell receptor beta chain derives from a study of blood T cell repertoires in COVID-19. Sequenced by immunoSEQ multiplex PCR; TCRdb stores in-frame clones only, minus some. This table has about 170,000 clones, around 87% appearing once. The trim removed 4 bases at V and 9 bases at J, leaving 9 bases unmatched. The CDR3 loop spans 14 amino acids. Germline loops: CDR1 MNHEY, CDR2 SVGEGT. This chain uses TRBV6-2 or TRBV6-3 with TRBJ2-1; 7 bases match TRBD1. Sequenced material: peripheral blood. This TCR came from an elderly woman with COVID-19, enrolled during active disease. The CDR3 coding sequence is TGTGCCAGCAGTTCAGGGACAGCCTTTAGTGAGCAGTTCTTC. Translation: CASSSGTAFSEQFF.